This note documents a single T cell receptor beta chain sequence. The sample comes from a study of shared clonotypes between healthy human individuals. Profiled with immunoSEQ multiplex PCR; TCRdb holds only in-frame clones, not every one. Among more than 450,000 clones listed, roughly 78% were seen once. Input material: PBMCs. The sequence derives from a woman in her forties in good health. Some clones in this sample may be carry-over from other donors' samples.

DNA for the CDR3: TGTGCCAGCAGTTACGGGGGCAAGACCCAGTACTTC. It translates to CASSYGGKTQYF. The V call is TRBV6-5, the J call TRBJ2-5, with D possibly TRBD1 on 6 matching bases. This CDR3 is 12 amino acids long. CDR1 and CDR2 (germline): MNHEY, SVGAGI. Between the trimmed V and J ends, which lost 2 bases and 6 bases, there was a span of 7 bases.